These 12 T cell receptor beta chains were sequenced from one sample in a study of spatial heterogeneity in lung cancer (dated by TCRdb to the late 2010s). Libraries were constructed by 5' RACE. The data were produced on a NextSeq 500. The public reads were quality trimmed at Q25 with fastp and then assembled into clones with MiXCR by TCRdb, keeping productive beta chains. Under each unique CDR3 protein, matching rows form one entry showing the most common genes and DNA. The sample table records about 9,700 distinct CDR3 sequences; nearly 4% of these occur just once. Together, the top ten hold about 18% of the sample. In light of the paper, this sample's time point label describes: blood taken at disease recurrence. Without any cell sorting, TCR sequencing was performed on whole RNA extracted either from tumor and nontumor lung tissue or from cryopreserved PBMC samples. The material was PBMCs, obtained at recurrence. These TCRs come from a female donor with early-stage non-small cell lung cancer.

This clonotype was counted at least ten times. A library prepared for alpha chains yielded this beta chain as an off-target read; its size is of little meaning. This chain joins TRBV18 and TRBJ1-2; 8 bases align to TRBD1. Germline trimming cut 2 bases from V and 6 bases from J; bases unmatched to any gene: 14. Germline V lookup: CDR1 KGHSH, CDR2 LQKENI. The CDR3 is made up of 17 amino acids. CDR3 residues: CASSPRNGQGDGNGYTF. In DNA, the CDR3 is TGTGCCAGCTCACCAAGAAACGGACAGGGCGACGGTAATGGCTACACCTTC.

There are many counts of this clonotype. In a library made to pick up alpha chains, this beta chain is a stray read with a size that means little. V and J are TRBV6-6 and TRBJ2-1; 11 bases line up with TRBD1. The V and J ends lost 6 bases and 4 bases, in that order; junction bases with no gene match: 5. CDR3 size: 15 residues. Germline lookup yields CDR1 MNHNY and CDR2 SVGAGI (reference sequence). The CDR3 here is CASSNRDRGYNEQFF. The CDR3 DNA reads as TGTGCCAGCAGCAACCGGGACAGGGGGTACAATGAGCAGTTCTTC.

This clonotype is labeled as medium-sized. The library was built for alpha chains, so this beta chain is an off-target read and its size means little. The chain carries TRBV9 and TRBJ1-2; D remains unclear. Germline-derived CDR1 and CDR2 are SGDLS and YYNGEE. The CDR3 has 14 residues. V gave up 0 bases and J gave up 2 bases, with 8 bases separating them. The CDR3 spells CASSVGGTNYGYTF. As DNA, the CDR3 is TGTGCCAGCAGCGTAGGGGGAACCAACTATGGCTACACCTTC.

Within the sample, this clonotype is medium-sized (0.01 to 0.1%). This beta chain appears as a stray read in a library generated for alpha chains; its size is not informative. CDR3 protein: CSVYQPPEDRGNPYEQYF. Written as DNA, the CDR3 is TGCAGCGTTTACCAACCGCCCGAGGACAGGGGAAATCCCTACGAGCAGTACTTC. This chain joins TRBV29-1 and TRBJ2-7; 9 bases align to TRBD1. V gave up 5 bases and J gave up 2 bases; unmatched junction bases: 19. Per germline, CDR1 SQVTM and CDR2 ANQGSEA. This CDR3 spans 18 amino acids.

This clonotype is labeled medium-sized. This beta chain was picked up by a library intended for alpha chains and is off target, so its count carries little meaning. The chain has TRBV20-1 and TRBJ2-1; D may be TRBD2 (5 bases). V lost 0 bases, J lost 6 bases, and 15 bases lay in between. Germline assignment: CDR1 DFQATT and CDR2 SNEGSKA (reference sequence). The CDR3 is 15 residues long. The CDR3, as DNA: TGCAGTGCTAGAGACCCGGGAAATTCTCCCAATGAGCAGTTCTTC. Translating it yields CSARDPGNSPNEQFF.

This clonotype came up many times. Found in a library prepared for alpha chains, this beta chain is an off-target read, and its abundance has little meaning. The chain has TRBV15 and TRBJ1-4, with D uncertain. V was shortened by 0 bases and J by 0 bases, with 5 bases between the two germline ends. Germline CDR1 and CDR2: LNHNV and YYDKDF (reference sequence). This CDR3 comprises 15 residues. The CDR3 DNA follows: TGTGCCACCAGCAGAGATGACGCAACTAATGAAAAACTGTTTTTT. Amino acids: CATSRDDATNEKLFF.

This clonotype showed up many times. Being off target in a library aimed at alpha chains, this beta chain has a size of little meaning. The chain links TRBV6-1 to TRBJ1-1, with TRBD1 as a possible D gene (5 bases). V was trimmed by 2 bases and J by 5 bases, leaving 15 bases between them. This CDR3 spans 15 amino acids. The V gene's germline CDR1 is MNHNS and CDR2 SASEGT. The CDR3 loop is CASSERGEGGTEAFF. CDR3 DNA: TGTGCCAGCAGTGAAAGAGGGGAAGGAGGGACTGAAGCTTTCTTT.

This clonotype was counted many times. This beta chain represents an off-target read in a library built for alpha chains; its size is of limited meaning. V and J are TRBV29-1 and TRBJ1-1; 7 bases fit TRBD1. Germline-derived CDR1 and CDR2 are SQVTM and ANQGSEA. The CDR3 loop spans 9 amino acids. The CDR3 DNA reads TGCGGGACAGACACTGAAGCTTTCTTT. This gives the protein CGTDTEAFF.

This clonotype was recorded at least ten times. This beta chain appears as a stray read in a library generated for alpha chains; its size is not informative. The CDR3 region has the DNA TGTGCCAGCACTCTTTGGGGTGCCGGGGAGCTGTTTTTT. Its translation: CASTLWGAGELFF. The chain joins TRBV27 to TRBJ2-2; D is unclear. Between the trimmed V and J ends, which lost 7 bases and 6 bases, there was a span of 12 bases. Germline lookup yields CDR1 MNHEY and CDR2 SMNVEV (reference sequence). CDR3 size: 13 residues.

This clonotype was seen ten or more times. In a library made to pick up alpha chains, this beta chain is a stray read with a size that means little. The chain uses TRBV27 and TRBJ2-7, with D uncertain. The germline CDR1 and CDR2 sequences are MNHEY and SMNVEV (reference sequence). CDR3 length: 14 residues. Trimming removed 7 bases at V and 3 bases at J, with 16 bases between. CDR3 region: CASIGATLFYEQYF. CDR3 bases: TGTGCCAGCATCGGCGCCACTCTTTTCTACGAGCAGTACTTC.

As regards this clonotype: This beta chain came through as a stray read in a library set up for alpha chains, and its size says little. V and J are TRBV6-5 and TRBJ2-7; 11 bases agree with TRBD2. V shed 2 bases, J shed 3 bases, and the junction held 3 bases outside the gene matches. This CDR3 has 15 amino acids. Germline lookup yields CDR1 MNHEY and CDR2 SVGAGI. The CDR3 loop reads CASSYLAGGLYEQYF. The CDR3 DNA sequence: TGTGCCAGCAGTTACCTAGCGGGAGGCCTCTACGAGCAGTACTTC.

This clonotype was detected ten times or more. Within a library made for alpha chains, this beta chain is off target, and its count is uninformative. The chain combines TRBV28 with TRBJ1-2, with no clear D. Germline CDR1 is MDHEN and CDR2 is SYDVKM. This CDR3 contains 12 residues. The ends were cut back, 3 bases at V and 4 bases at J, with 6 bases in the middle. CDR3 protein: CASSLRLYGYTF. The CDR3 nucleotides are TGTGCCAGCAGTTTGCGGCTCTATGGCTACACCTTC.